The next 6 T cell receptor beta chains were all read from a single sample in a study of cytomegalovirus exposure and HLA in healthy donors (TCRdb year 2017). The method was the immunoSEQ multiplex PCR assay. In TCRdb, the immuneACCESS table is reduced to in-frame sequences with V and J assigned. These tables do not hold every clone; where another copy was compared, an unresolved V gene accounts for under half, and the others remain unexplained. A total of approximately 82,000 clones appear in this sample, 90% to 95% of them only once. The ten largest make up 0.6% to 0.7% of the sample. The specimen sequenced was PBMCs. The receptors come from a woman between 18 and 30 years old in good health and CMV-seronegative.

The rearrangement uses TRBV7-2 and TRBJ2-1; 7 positions match TRBD2. V shed 5 bases and J 5 bases; nucleotides not matched to a gene: 6. From germline, CDR1 is SGHTA and CDR2 FQGNSA. The CDR3 has 14 residues. In DNA form, the CDR3 reads TGTGCCAGCAGCCCAACGCGGGAGAACAATGAGCAGTTCTTC. Translated: CASSPTRENNEQFF.

The CDR3 region has the DNA TGTGCCAGCAGCTTCCAGACAGGGCTATACACCATATATTTT. Translating it yields CASSFQTGLYTIYF. The V gene is TRBV7-9, the J gene TRBJ1-3; TRBD1 matches 7 bases. V shed 3 bases, J shed 8 bases, and the junction held 7 bases outside the gene matches. The CDR3 runs to 14 residues. Germline V gene data show CDR1 as SEHNR and CDR2 as FQNEAQ (reference sequence).

The chain uses TRBV19 and TRBJ2-3; 9 nucleotides agree with TRBD2. Germline V gene sequence: CDR1 LNHDA, CDR2 SQIVND (reference sequence). The CDR3 spans 16 residues. After removal of 6 bases from V and 6 bases from J, the junction contained 13 bases not matched to a gene. The CDR3 loop reads CASSPSRAGGPDTQYF. CDR3 coding DNA: TGTGCCAGTAGCCCTTCCCGGGCGGGGGGGCCCGATACGCAGTATTTT.

The chain recombines TRBV5-1 with TRBJ1-1; 11 bases map to TRBD1. Germline-derived CDR1 and CDR2 are SGHRS and YFSETQ. V trimming: 0 bases; J trimming: 1 base; junction bases outside the gene matches: 5. The CDR3 length is 17 residues. This CDR3 is CASSLAGTGGGNTEAFF. In DNA, the CDR3 is TGCGCCAGCAGCTTGGCCGGGACAGGGGGTGGGAACACTGAAGCTTTCTTT.

This sequence joins TRBV7-9 and TRBJ2-1; 10 bases map to TRBD2. V was clipped by 4 bases and J by 7 bases; unmatched bases: 16. The germline V gene has CDR1 SEHNR and CDR2 FQNEAQ (reference sequence). The CDR3 loop spans 18 amino acids. The CDR3 loop reads CASSYPPRLAGLRNEQFF. The DNA of the CDR3 is TGTGCCAGCAGCTACCCCCCGAGACTAGCGGGCCTTAGGAATGAGCAGTTCTTC.

The rearrangement links TRBV7-2 to TRBJ2-7; D might be TRBD1 (7 bases). This CDR3 has 16 amino acids. Germline-derived CDR1 and CDR2 are SGHTA and FQGNSA. Deletions cut 0 bases from V and 3 bases from J, with 15 bases between. CDR3 bases: TGTGCCAGCAGCTTAGCGCGGGTCAGGGGGGACTACGAGCAGTACTTC. Translation gives CASSLARVRGDYEQYF. The variable domain in full, completed from reference TRBV7-2 and TRBJ2-7, reads GAGVSQSPSNKVTEKGKDVELRCDPISGHTALYWYRQSLGQGLEFLIYFQGNSAPDKSGLPSDRFSAERTGGSVSTLTIQRTQQEDSAVYLCASSLARVRGDYEQYFGPGTRLTVT.